These T cell receptor beta chains were read from a single sample in a study of blood T cell repertoires in COVID-19. The protocol was immunoSEQ multiplex PCR, while the TCRdb copy is restricted to in-frame clones and leaves out a portion. The profile covers approximately 220,000 clones, with approximately 86% appearing a single time and roughly 3% taken by the ten largest. The sequencing input was peripheral blood. The receptors originated from a man in his sixties with acute or convalescent COVID-19. The CDR3 runs from the conserved cysteine through the conserved F or W. The order of the fields is V gene, J gene, clone size, D gene, CDR3 protein, CDR3 DNA. D genes are given only for firm matches. Expanded clones are given a class, and other clones once, few, many or no size at all.

TRBV6-5	TRBJ1-6	.	TRBD1	CASSWGQFSYNSPLHF	TGTGCCAGCAGTTGGGGACAGTTCTCCTATAATTCACCCCTCCACTTT
TRBV5-1	TRBJ2-7	once	.	CASSLAPTGINSYEQYF	TGCGCCAGCAGCTTGGCCCCGACAGGCATAAACTCCTACGAGCAGTACTTC
TRBV28	TRBJ2-5	.	TRBD2	CASSFLAGGRETQYF	TGTGCCAGCAGTTTTCTGGCGGGGGGGCGGGAGACCCAGTACTTC
TRBV11-1	TRBJ2-1	once	TRBD2	CASSTGLAGRGEQFF	TGTGCCAGCAGCACCGGACTAGCGGGGCGGGGGGAGCAGTTCTTC
TRBV5-1	TRBJ1-2	.	TRBD1	CASSLVASGGNYGYTF	TGCGCCAGCAGCCTGGTCGCGTCAGGGGGCAACTATGGCTACACCTTC
TRBV18	TRBJ1-6	.	TRBD1	CASSPETGGDSPLHF	TGTGCCAGCTCACCAGAGACAGGGGGAGATTCACCCCTCCACTTT
TRBV11-3	TRBJ1-3	.	.	CASSQGQGSSGNTIYF	TGTGCCAGCAGCCAAGGGCAGGGGAGCTCTGGAAACACCATATATTTT
TRBV28	TRBJ1-2	.	.	CASKVVSESNYGYTF	TGTGCCAGCAAGGTGGTGTCGGAGAGTAACTATGGCTACACCTTC
TRBV2	TRBJ2-3	.	TRBD2	CASPWGGGDTQYF	TGTGCCAGCCCTTGGGGGGGTGGGGATACGCAGTATTTT
TRBV3-1/TRBV3-2	TRBJ2-3	.	TRBD1	CASSPHRGASTDTQYF	TGTGCCAGCAGCCCCCACAGGGGGGCGAGCACAGATACGCAGTATTTT
TRBV4-1	TRBJ2-3	.	.	CASSQEGPRGADTQYF	TGCGCCAGCAGCCAAGAAGGCCCAAGAGGTGCAGATACGCAGTATTTT
TRBV6-2/TRBV6-3	TRBJ2-6	.	.	CASSQLGAAGANVLTF	TGTGCCAGCAGTCAGCTTGGGGCTGCTGGGGCCAACGTCCTGACTTTC
TRBV3-1/TRBV3-2	TRBJ1-6	.	TRBD1	CASSQAGTGRSPLHF	TGTGCCAGCAGCCAAGCCGGGACAGGGCGATCACCCCTCCACTTT
TRBV5-1	TRBJ1-3	.	.	CASSVDNAISGNTIYF	TGCGCCAGCAGCGTGGACAATGCCATCTCTGGAAACACCATATATTTT
TRBV7-3	TRBJ1-1	once	.	CASRPQGGGNTEAFF	TGTGCCAGCAGACCACAGGGAGGGGGGAACACTGAAGCTTTCTTT
TRBV5-4	TRBJ1-1	.	.	CASSPTGSRMNTEAFF	TGTGCCAGCAGCCCGACCGGGTCACGAATGAACACTGAAGCTTTCTTT
TRBV19	TRBJ1-2	.	.	CASTAGPNYGYTF	TGTGCCAGTACTGCGGGCCCCAACTATGGCTACACCTTC
TRBV19	TRBJ1-5	.	TRBD1	CATQGQGARNQPQHF	TGTGCCACCCAGGGACAGGGGGCTCGCAATCAGCCCCAGCATTTT
TRBV5-1	TRBJ1-4	.	TRBD1	CASSGQGGFEKLFF	TGCGCCAGCTCAGGACAGGGCGGCTTTGAAAAACTGTTTTTT
TRBV7-2	TRBJ2-1	.	TRBD2	CASSLAILAGGNNEQFF	TGTGCCAGCAGCTTAGCAATCCTAGCGGGGGGTAACAATGAGCAGTTCTTC
TRBV3-1/TRBV3-2	TRBJ2-3	.	TRBD1	CASSHSDRGLMDTQYF	TGTGCCAGCAGCCATTCGGACAGGGGGCTAATGGATACGCAGTATTTT
TRBV7-3	TRBJ2-2	.	.	CASSLNPGRGTGELFF	TGTGCCAGCAGCTTAAATCCTGGGAGGGGGACCGGGGAGCTGTTTTTT
TRBV5-1	TRBJ2-7	.	TRBD2	CASSSALFGGTAEQYF	TGCGCCAGCAGCTCCGCGCTTTTCGGGGGGACTGCCGAGCAGTACTTC
TRBV19	TRBJ2-5	.	TRBD2	CASRLAGGYQETQYF	TGTGCCAGTAGACTAGCGGGGGGGTACCAAGAGACCCAGTACTTC
TRBV9	TRBJ2-3	.	TRBD2	CASSEISGGLPRTDTQYF	TGTGCCAGCAGCGAAATTAGCGGGGGCCTACCCAGGACAGATACGCAGTATTTT
TRBV6-5	TRBJ1-2	few	.	CASREKGLPMGGYTF	TGTGCCAGCAGAGAGAAGGGGCTACCGATGGGCGGCTACACCTTC
TRBV5-5	TRBJ2-1	.	.	CASSLALLASYNEQFF	TGTGCCAGCAGCTTGGCCTTACTAGCCTCCTACAATGAGCAGTTCTTC
TRBV12-3/TRBV12-4	TRBJ1-5	.	.	CASNGNSNQPQHF	TGTGCCAGCAACGGGAATAGCAATCAGCCCCAGCATTTT
TRBV7-6	TRBJ1-3	once	.	CASSILTGHDSGNTIYF	TGTGCCAGCAGCATCTTGACCGGACACGACTCTGGAAACACCATATATTTT
TRBV4-1	TRBJ1-6	.	TRBD1	CASSRTGTGGNSPLHF	TGCGCCAGCAGCCGTACCGGGACAGGGGGGAATTCACCCCTCCACTTT
TRBV2	TRBJ1-5	.	TRBD1	CASSRDRVDQPQHF	TGTGCCAGCAGTCGGGACAGGGTAGATCAGCCCCAGCATTTT
TRBV28	TRBJ2-7	.	.	CASSQRSYEQYF	TGTGCCAGCAGTCAAAGGAGCTACGAGCAGTACTTC
TRBV3-1/TRBV3-2	TRBJ1-2	.	TRBD1	CASSQGRTGEWRGYTF	TGTGCCAGCAGCCAGGGGAGGACAGGGGAATGGCGTGGCTACACCTTC
TRBV5-5	TRBJ1-3	once	.	CASSAQGTGNTIYF	TGTGCCAGCAGCGCCCAGGGGACTGGAAACACCATATATTTT
TRBV7-2	TRBJ1-5	.	.	CASSLVVGELRPQHF	TGTGCCAGCAGCTTAGTGGTTGGGGAGTTACGGCCCCAGCATTTT
TRBV7-9	TRBJ1-1	.	.	CASSLDMHAEAFF	TGTGCCAGCAGCTTAGACATGCACGCTGAAGCTTTCTTT
TRBV7-2	TRBJ1-5	.	TRBD1	CASSAGTGKQGQPQHF	TGTGCCAGCAGCGCCGGGACAGGGAAGCAAGGTCAGCCCCAGCATTTT
TRBV28	TRBJ2-1	.	.	CASSFAGAPQEFEQFF	TGTGCCAGCAGTTTTGCGGGGGCCCCCCAGGAGTTTGAGCAGTTCTTC
TRBV23-1	TRBJ1-5	.	.	CASSPPLSNQPQHF	TGCGCCAGCAGCCCCCCCCTGAGCAATCAGCCCCAGCATTTT
TRBV27	TRBJ2-3	.	TRBD2	CASSLSGTTVTDTQYF	TGTGCCAGCAGTTTATCGGGGACTACAGTCACAGATACGCAGTATTTT
TRBV3-1/TRBV3-2	TRBJ2-1	.	.	CASSQDPYQGGGSYNEQFF	TGTGCCAGCAGCCAGGATCCTTATCAGGGGGGCGGCTCCTACAATGAGCAGTTCTTC
TRBV6-5	TRBJ1-2	.	TRBD1	CASSYQTGGGYGYTF	TGTGCCAGCAGTTACCAGACAGGGGGCGGCTATGGCTACACCTTC
TRBV5-8	TRBJ2-5	.	TRBD1	CASSPSDRGRRQETQYF	TGTGCCAGCAGCCCCAGTGACAGGGGGCGAAGACAAGAGACCCAGTACTTC
TRBV19	TRBJ2-3	.	TRBD2	CASSIGAGVGTDTQYF	TGTGCCAGTAGTATAGGGGCGGGGGTCGGCACAGATACGCAGTATTTT
TRBV19	TRBJ1-5	.	.	CASSIIAGLSNQPQHF	TGTGCCAGTAGTATAATCGCGGGCCTGAGCAATCAGCCCCAGCATTTT
TRBV5-6	TRBJ2-5	.	TRBD1	CASSSGQVTQETQYF	TGTGCCAGCAGCTCCGGACAGGTTACGCAAGAGACCCAGTACTTC
TRBV7-2	TRBJ2-7	few	TRBD2	CASSWGLASYEQYF	TGTGCCAGCAGCTGGGGACTAGCTTCCTACGAGCAGTACTTC
TRBV18	TRBJ2-5	.	TRBD2	CASSPRSSGEKETQYF	TGTGCCAGCTCACCACGTAGTAGCGGGGAAAAAGAGACCCAGTACTTC
TRBV7-2	TRBJ1-2	.	TRBD1	CASSLGADRGYGYTF	TGTGCCAGCAGCTTAGGAGCGGACAGGGGGTATGGCTACACCTTC
TRBV6-2/TRBV6-3	TRBJ2-7	.	.	CASSWQISYEQYF	TGTGCCAGCAGTTGGCAGATCTCCTACGAGCAGTACTTC
TRBV2	TRBJ2-3	.	TRBD1	CASSDYRSTGGIEYF	TGTGCCAGCAGTGATTACCGGTCAACAGGGGGCATAGAGTATTTT
TRBV7-2	TRBJ2-1	.	.	CASRSAAQTLYNEQFF	TGTGCCAGCAGGTCAGCAGCACAGACCCTTTACAATGAGCAGTTCTTC
TRBV30	TRBJ2-2	few	.	CAWRSNTGELFF	TGTGCCTGGCGTTCGAACACCGGGGAGCTGTTTTTT
TRBV5-6	TRBJ2-1	.	TRBD1	CASSPTGGSYNEQFF	TGTGCCAGCAGCCCGACAGGGGGCTCCTACAATGAGCAGTTCTTC
TRBV6-5	TRBJ1-1	.	.	CASSLQENTEAFF	TGTGCCAGCAGCCTACAGGAGAACACTGAAGCTTTCTTT
TRBV9	TRBJ1-3	.	.	CATGGDRSGNTIYF	TGTGCCACGGGCGGGGACCGCTCTGGAAACACCATATATTTT
TRBV28	TRBJ2-1	.	TRBD2	CASTGGGYNEQFF	TGTGCCAGCACTGGGGGGGGCTACAATGAGCAGTTCTTC